This T cell receptor (beta chain) was recovered during a study of shared clonotypes between healthy human individuals. Study context: Plates per donor: three CD4 naive, three CD4 memory, two CD8 naive, one CD8 memory. Study outcomes and limitations: Of the naive CD4 clonotypes, around 5% were shared across several donors. Only blood was sampled, and tissue TCR repertoires likely differ from blood ones.

CDR1 and CDR2 from the germline V gene are SGHRS and YFSETQ. Trimming took 0 bases from V and 5 from J, leaving 8 bases between them. The CDR3 contains 13 residues. Only in-frame clones appear in the TCRdb table, and some are missing; sequencing was by immunoSEQ multiplex PCR. The sample lists approximately 2.3 million clones, 85% to 95% occurring once. Donors were Caucasian adults residing in Nashville, Tennessee, USA. This clone has just one count. Antigen: not known. Other nucleotide sequences in the sample specify the same CDR3. The sequence derives from a man between 18 and 29 years old in good health. Some clones in this sample may be carry-over from other donors' samples. Sample: naive CD4+ T cells from PBMCs. Subset indicated: CD45RA+ positively selected. The chain joins TRBV5-1 to TRBJ1-2; tentatively, D is TRBD1 (6 bases). CDR3 in amino acids: CASSLEGDYGYTF. CDR3 nucleotide sequence: TGCGCCAGCAGCTTGGAGGGGGATTATGGCTACACCTTC.